The 5 T cell receptor beta chains below all came from one sample that was sequenced in a study of CD4 T cells in relation to SARS-CoV-2 and coronaviruses. TCRdb's table, derived via immunoSEQ multiplex PCR, lists solely in-frame clones and lacks some. Of about 19,000 clones listed, 77% were seen once; the top ten hold roughly 25%. Before the COVID-19 pandemic, during about 2011-2019, CD4+ T cells were taken from unexposed donors. CD4+ T cells were isolated from the cells after about nine days of culture. Their antigen targets remain unknown. Material: CD4+ T cells from PBMCs, cultured in vitro. These receptor sequences come from a human donor in good health.

The rearrangement links TRBV30 to TRBJ1-4; D unclear. The germline gives CDR1 GTSNPN, CDR2 SVGIG (reference sequence). The CDR3 sequence is 12 residues long. V was shortened by 3 bases and J by 6 bases, with 8 bases between the two germline ends. The CDR3 region has the DNA TGTGCCTGGAGCCCCCTCGATGAAAAACTGTTTTTT. As protein: CAWSPLDEKLFF.

The chain carries TRBV2 and TRBJ1-3; D gene unclear. Germline CDR1 SNHLY, CDR2 FYNNEI. CDR3 length equals 15 residues. The V end lost 6 bases, the J end lost 0 bases, and 12 bases lay between the germline ends. This chain's CDR3 is CASRIRIYSGNTIYF. The DNA for the CDR3 is TGTGCCAGCAGGATCAGGATTTACTCTGGAAACACCATATATTTT.

The V call is TRBV7-2, the J call TRBJ2-6, with 8 positions matching TRBD1. J was trimmed by 0 bases and V by 4 bases; bases with no gene match: 8. CDR1 and CDR2 (germline): SGHTA, FQGNSA. This CDR3 is 18 amino acids long. Here the CDR3 DNA reads TGTGCCAGCAGCTGGGACAGGAGCTATCCCTCTGGGGCCAACGTCCTGACTTTC. It codes for CASSWDRSYPSGANVLTF.

This sequence joins TRBV4-1 and TRBJ2-1, with 13 bases aligning to TRBD2. The CDR3 has 16 amino acids. Looked up from germline, CDR1 is MGHRA and CDR2 is YSYEKL. The ends lost 2 bases at V and 6 bases at J; junction bases unmatched: 4. In DNA, the CDR3 is TGCGCCAGCAGCCAACTCACTAGCGGGAGGGGCAATGAGCAGTTCTTC. It encodes CASSQLTSGRGNEQFF.

This chain links TRBV4-3 with TRBJ1-6; perhaps TRBD1 as D (6 bases). The CDR3 runs 16 residues. Germline V gives CDR1 LGHNA, CDR2 YSLEER. The V and J ends lost 4 bases and 0 bases respectively, with 10 bases between them. The CDR3 nucleotides are TGCGCCAGCAGCCTGGGACACAGCTCCTATAATTCACCCCTCCACTTT. It specifies CASSLGHSSYNSPLHF.